What follows is one TCR beta chain and its context. One end of the junction does not line up with germline, which may come from a read error. Germline V gives CDR1 SGHKS, CDR2 YYEKEE (reference sequence). The length of the CDR3 is 14 residues. TCRdb keeps only in-frame clones here, not all; method: immunoSEQ multiplex PCR. The data contain about 270,000 clones, around 89% of them singletons. The data were taken from a study of blood T cell repertoires in COVID-19. Cohort 3 donors counted as recovered after two negative PCRs, clearance, or resolved symptoms. This chain connects TRBV5-5 to TRBJ1-1, with TRBD1 identical over 8 bases. The sequencing sample was made of PBMCs or T cells enriched from blood (not recorded which). This sequence originates from a young woman who had recovered from COVID-19. CDR3: CASRLDRANTEAFF. CDR3 nucleotide sequence: TGTGCCAGCAGATTGGACAGGGCGAACACTGAAGCTTTCTTT.